Described below is a single T cell receptor beta chain sequence and its context. Its specificity is unknown. This specimen comes from a study of T cells in localized non-small cell lung cancer. Repertoires were generated with immunoSEQ multiplex PCR, while TCRdb's copy carries only in-frame clones and drops some. Of 50,000 to 75,000 clones in the sample, 85% to 90% were seen once. Germline V gene data show CDR1 as ENHRY and CDR2 as SYGVKD. The CDR3 length is 14 residues. J gave up 6 bases and V 10 bases, and 11 bases lay outside the gene matches. Whole-study results and caveats: Median detection of top 100 tumor clones in adjacent lung was around 57 clones.

The J gene is TRBJ2-2, the V gene TRBV10-3; 7 positions match TRBD1. This receptor was obtained from a man aged 40-75 years with stage I squamous cell lung carcinoma. The sequencing here drew on peripheral blood, taken before any cancer treatment. CDR3 amino acids: CASAGTAGAGELFF. CDR3 bases: TGTGCCAGTGCCGGGACAGCCGGGGCCGGGGAGCTGTTTTTT.